This T cell receptor beta chain was found in a study of blood T cell repertoires in COVID-19. The overall study: Spain, Italy and the United States supplied samples that represented acute and convalescent COVID-19. Sample material is recorded as cDNA or gDNA derived from T cells, B-cell-depleted T cells, or PBMCs.

Under the authors' procedure: Amplification from reference gene primers served as the basis for estimated nucleated cell counts. TCRdb keeps only in-frame clones here, not all; method: immunoSEQ multiplex PCR. The V and J calls and clone size were taken over from that table, and D and trimming were inferred from the DNA. In the table there are 150,000 to 200,000 clones, roughly 89% of which are singletons. The source is a woman between 45 and 60 years old with acute or convalescent COVID-19. Sequenced: peripheral blood.

CDR3 in amino acids: CASSAPGLAGGKMLYEQYF. The DNA for the CDR3 is TGTGCCAGCAGTGCTCCGGGACTAGCGGGAGGGAAGATGTTGTACGAGCAGTACTTC. The rearrangement joins TRBV6-2 or TRBV6-3 to TRBJ2-7, with 16 bases lining up with TRBD2. Unmatched junction bases numbered 14, after V lost 5 bases and J lost 4 bases. The CDR3 runs 19 residues. From germline, CDR1 is MNHEY and CDR2 SVGEGT.